The rows below give T cell receptor beta chains drawn from one sample of a study of blood T cell repertoires in COVID-19. Clones were sequenced by immunoSEQ multiplex PCR, and TCRdb holds only the in-frame ones, with some missing. The sample gives approximately 140,000 clones, approximately 86% of which show up once; roughly 3% is in the top ten. Sequencing was carried out using peripheral blood. Receptor source: a man between 70 and 80 years old with acute or convalescent COVID-19. Each CDR3 is given with its conserved first and last residue. The D gene is left open where the match is weak.

d_gene,j_gene,v_gene,CDR3aa
NA,TRBJ2-1,TRBV5-1,CASTTQARRGNEQFF
TRBD1,TRBJ1-6,TRBV7-3,CASSQGQGAQNSPLHF
NA,TRBJ2-7,TRBV9,CASSLGGGTYEQYF
NA,TRBJ1-1,TRBV9,CASSLTGAGTEAFF
TRBD1,TRBJ1-6,TRBV27,CASRRDRGTSPLHF
NA,TRBJ2-3,TRBV5-1,CASSLEDSTDTQYF
NA,TRBJ2-3,TRBV2,CASSGLSGGTDTQYF
TRBD1,TRBJ1-6,TRBV28,CASSRTGRSYNSPLHF
NA,TRBJ1-2,TRBV19,CASSKGGVGLGITGYTF
TRBD1,TRBJ1-4,TRBV5-1,CASSTTGSDEKLFF
NA,TRBJ1-2,TRBV4-2,CASSQATGGYTF
TRBD1,TRBJ1-6,TRBV6-2/TRBV6-3,CASSFQQGPNSPLHF
TRBD1,TRBJ1-5,TRBV19,CASRTSGGYQPQHF
TRBD2,TRBJ2-7,TRBV30,CAWSHTYTRLAETYEQYF
NA,TRBJ1-1,TRBV18,CASSPTSGGGEAFF
NA,TRBJ2-7,TRBV19,CASSSGPPYEQYF
NA,TRBJ1-1,TRBV9,CASSVQGRVTEAFF
TRBD1,TRBJ2-1,TRBV6-2/TRBV6-3,CASRYRGLGVYNEQFF
TRBD1,TRBJ2-1,TRBV19,CASSTTGASYNEQFF
NA,TRBJ2-3,TRBV10-3,CAISDPVEPDTQYF
NA,TRBJ1-5,TRBV21-1,CASSKQDRGKGQPQHF
TRBD1,TRBJ1-4,TRBV5-1,CASSLGDRALEKLFF